These 23 T cell receptor beta chains were all obtained from the same sample, sequenced in a study of cytomegalovirus exposure and HLA in healthy donors. Use of 60 Vbeta and 13 Jbeta primers characterized the PCR. Libraries were prepared by immunoSEQ multiplex PCR; TCRdb keeps only in-frame clonotypes and omits some of them. The sample holds roughly 80,000 clones, over 70% seen once. The sequencing sample was made of PBMCs. The source is a male donor in good health and CMV-seronegative.

V gene TRBV11-3 combines with J gene TRBJ2-7; D is uncertain. The germline V and J ends were trimmed by 1 base and 5 bases, with 3 bases remaining between them. This CDR3 is built from 11 residues. Germline V lookup: CDR1 SGHNT, CDR2 YENEEA. The CDR3 sequence is CASSLGDEQYF. The CDR3 bases are TGTGCCAGCAGCTTAGGAGACGAGCAGTACTTC.

The chain couples TRBV6-5 to TRBJ2-1; D is undetermined. Looked up from germline, CDR1 is MNHEY and CDR2 is SVGAGI. V lost 8 bases, J lost 8 bases, and 10 bases lay in between. This CDR3 comprises 11 residues. CDR3 loop: CASSTIDEQFF. In DNA form, the CDR3 reads TGTGCCAGCTCCACTATCGATGAGCAGTTCTTC.

The chain is built from TRBV7-2 and TRBJ2-5; 12 nucleotides align to TRBD2. The CDR3 consists of 18 residues. Trimming removed 1 base from V and 2 bases from J; junction bases left unmatched: 8. The germline V gene encodes CDR1 SGHTA and CDR2 FQGNSA. The CDR3 DNA reads TGTGCCAGCAGCTTAGGTGGGCTAGCGGGGGGGGTGCAAGAGACCCAGTACTTC. Residues: CASSLGGLAGGVQETQYF. Filled out from reference TRBV7-2 and TRBJ2-5, the complete variable domain reads GAGVSQSPSNKVTEKGKDVELRCDPISGHTALYWYRQSLGQGLEFLIYFQGNSAPDKSGLPSDRFSAERTGGSVSTLTIQRTQQEDSAVYLCASSLGGLAGGVQETQYFGPGTRLLVL.

This chain links TRBV19 with TRBJ2-3; D not resolved. CDR3 size: 11 residues. Germline loops: CDR1 LNHDA, CDR2 SQIVND (reference sequence). V lost 9 bases to trimming and J lost 5 bases, with 9 bases between them. CDR3 bases: TGTGCCAGCCGCCGCGGAGATACGCAGTATTTT. Translated, it gives CASRRGDTQYF.

V is TRBV4-2 and J is TRBJ2-3; possibly TRBD1 for D (5 bases). The V and J ends lost 0 bases and 6 bases respectively, with 19 bases between them. CDR3 length equals 17 residues. CDR1 is LGHNA, CDR2 YNFKEQ, per germline. The CDR3 region is CASSQEWSQVRLDTQYF. CDR3 DNA sequence: TGTGCCAGCAGCCAAGAGTGGTCACAGGTCCGCTTGGATACGCAGTATTTT.

The V call is TRBV5-3, the J call TRBJ2-1; possibly TRBD1 for D (6 bases). TRBV5-3 falls under the ORF class, with uncertain function. The V end was cut by 0 bases, the J end by 1 base, with 17 bases between. This CDR3 has 18 amino acids. This CDR3 reads CARSLGRDRRRSYNEQFF. The CDR3 nucleotides read TGTGCCAGAAGCTTGGGTCGCGACAGGAGGAGGTCCTACAATGAGCAGTTCTTC.

The chain employs TRBV20-1 and TRBJ2-3; TRBD1 is a possible D gene (6 bases). This CDR3 has 11 amino acids. Trimming pared 3 bases from V and 11 bases from J, leaving 12 bases between. The germline V gene has CDR1 DFQATT and CDR2 SNEGSKA (reference sequence). The CDR3 sequence is CSASREGGQYF. CDR3 DNA sequence: TGCAGTGCTAGCCGCGAAGGGGGGCAGTATTTT.

The J gene is TRBJ2-1, the V gene TRBV5-1, with D tentatively TRBD1 (6 bases). CDR1 and CDR2 from the germline V gene are SGHRS and YFSETQ. This CDR3 contains 15 residues. Trimming took 2 bases from V and 4 from J, leaving 13 bases between them. The CDR3 loop reads CASSLGGEGYNEQFF. CDR3 DNA sequence: TGCGCCAGCAGCTTAGGGGGTGAGGGGTACAATGAGCAGTTCTTC.

The chain combines TRBV7-9 with TRBJ2-7; 8 nucleotides line up with TRBD1. The V gene end was trimmed by 4 bases and the J gene end by 3 bases; junction bases not matched to a gene: 11. Germline V CDR1 and CDR2: SEHNR, FQNEAQ (reference sequence). The CDR3 sequence is 16 residues long. The CDR3 sequence is CASSSTPGQGHYEQYF. The CDR3 DNA reads as TGTGCCAGCAGCTCAACTCCTGGACAGGGACACTACGAGCAGTACTTC.

CDR3 sequence (DNA): TGTGCCAGCAGTAAGGGACTAGCGGGGCAAATTCACAATGAGCAGTTCTTC. Translation: CASSKGLAGQIHNEQFF. The chain recombines TRBV7-2 with TRBJ2-1, with 13 bases lining up with TRBD2. Germline CDR1 is SGHTA and CDR2 is FQGNSA. There are 17 residues in the CDR3. V lost 6 bases to trimming and J lost 5 bases; unmatched junction nucleotides: 10.

The chain has TRBV29-1 and TRBJ1-4; TRBD1 might be the D (5 bases). V was pared by 7 bases and J by 4 bases, with 7 bases between. The CDR3 length is 11 residues. Germline-derived CDR1 and CDR2 are SQVTM and ANQGSEA. CDR3 nucleotides: TGCAGCGGGACAAATAATGAAAAACTGTTTTTT. Translated, it gives CSGTNNEKLFF.

The chain has TRBV2 and TRBJ1-5; tentatively, D is TRBD1 (5 bases). Germline loops: CDR1 SNHLY, CDR2 FYNNEI. The CDR3 spans 14 residues. V dropped 7 bases and J dropped 6 bases, with 16 bases sitting between them. The chain's CDR3 is CASNPGGRAQPQHF. CDR3 sequence (DNA): TGTGCCAGCAACCCGGGGGGTAGAGCTCAGCCCCAGCATTTT.

This clone was detected only once. V and J are TRBV10-1 and TRBJ1-2; TRBD1 is a possible D gene (6 bases). Looked up from germline, CDR1 is WNHNN and CDR2 is SYGVQD (reference sequence). Trimming took 4 bases from V and 8 from J, leaving 17 bases between them. There are 14 residues in the CDR3. The CDR3, as DNA: TGCGCCAGCAGTGTTGGGGGCGCTTTTGCCGGCTACACCTTC. This translates into CASSVGGAFAGYTF.

This sequence joins TRBV5-6 and TRBJ1-1; unclear D gene. Trimming removed 3 bases at V and 8 bases at J, with 11 bases between. This CDR3 is built from 12 residues. Germline V gene lookup returns CDR1 SGHDT and CDR2 YYEEEE. The CDR3 protein is CASSSRPQEAFF. Written as DNA, the CDR3 is TGTGCCAGCAGCTCACGCCCGCAGGAAGCTTTCTTT. Full variable domain (rest looked up from reference TRBV5-6 and TRBJ1-1): DAGVTQSPTHLIKTRGQQVTLRCSPKSGHDTVSWYQQALGQGPQFIFQYYEEEERQRGNFPDRFSGHQFPNYSSELNVNALLLGDSALYLCASSSRPQEAFFGQGTRLTVV.

V gene TRBV7-3 combines with J gene TRBJ1-1, with D possibly being TRBD1 (5 bases). The CDR3 covers 13 residues. V lost 5 bases to trimming and J lost 0 bases, with 7 bases between them. Per germline, CDR1 SGHTA and CDR2 FQGTGA. CDR3 DNA: TGTGCCAGCAGCCAAGGGGTGAACACTGAAGCTTTCTTT. Amino acids: CASSQGVNTEAFF.

The gene calls are TRBV9 and TRBJ2-5; 11 nucleotides line up with TRBD2. Germline CDR1 reads SGDLS; CDR2 reads YYNGEE. The CDR3 extends over 16 amino acids. The V gene end was trimmed by 3 bases and the J gene end by 5 bases; junction bases not matched to a gene: 9. This CDR3 reads CASSAISGGVGETQYF. The CDR3 DNA is TGTGCCAGCAGCGCCATTAGCGGGGGGGTGGGGGAGACCCAGTACTTC. Based on the CDR3 plus reference TRBV9 and TRBJ2-5, the full variable domain is DSGVTQTPKHLITATGQRVTLRCSPRSGDLSVYWYQQSLDQGLQFLIQYYNGEERAKGNILERFSAQQFPDLHSELNLSSLELGDSALYFCASSAISGGVGETQYFGPGTRLLVL.

The V call is TRBV10-3, the J call TRBJ2-1, with TRBD2 matching 9 bases. J was trimmed by 9 bases and V by 5 bases; bases with no gene match: 5. The CDR3 contains 13 residues. Looked up from germline, CDR1 is ENHRY and CDR2 is SYGVKD. The CDR3: CAISPSGTGEQFF. In DNA form, the CDR3 reads TGTGCCATCAGTCCTAGCGGGACGGGTGAGCAGTTCTTC.

As for this clone: One end of the junction fails to match germline, which may point to a read error. This rearrangement joins TRBV5-6 to TRBJ1-2; no clear D. Germline CDR1 and CDR2: SGHDT and YYEEEE. This CDR3 region has 12 residues. CDR3 sequence: CASSLAGTGYPF. The CDR3 region has the DNA TGTGCCAGCAGCTTAGCGGGTACTGGCTACCCCTTC.

The chain uses TRBV4-1 and TRBJ2-1, with a weak D call TRBD2 (7 bases). The CDR3 extends over 17 amino acids. The V and J ends lost 4 bases and 7 bases respectively, with 23 bases between them. CDR1 and CDR2 (germline): MGHRA, YSYEKL. DNA of the CDR3: TGCGCCAGCAGCCCGCATAATGTTGGGGGGGCCGGGAATGAGCAGTTCTTC. Its protein product is CASSPHNVGGAGNEQFF.

This chain's CDR3 is CASSESGRLSSGNTIYF. CDR3 coding DNA: TGCGCCAGCAGTGAGTCGGGCAGGTTGAGCTCTGGAAACACCATATATTTT. The V call is TRBV10-2, the J call TRBJ1-3; D not certain. Germline-derived CDR1 and CDR2 are WSHSY and SAAADI. CDR3 length equals 17 residues. V gave up 0 bases and J gave up 0 bases, with 12 bases separating them.

This clone was found a few times. This chain joins TRBV7-2 and TRBJ1-6; no clear D. There are 14 residues in the CDR3. Trimming took 6 bases from V and 7 from J, leaving 13 bases between them. Germline CDR1 is SGHTA and CDR2 is FQGNSA. The CDR3 DNA sequence: TGTGCCAGCAGTCTGACCCGGGGAAATTCACCCCTCCACTTT. The encoded protein is CASSLTRGNSPLHF.

The rearrangement uses TRBV5-1 and TRBJ2-6; weak D call: TRBD1 (5 bases). The CDR3 extends over 17 amino acids. From germline, CDR1 is SGHRS and CDR2 YFSETQ. The ends were cut back, 0 bases at V and 1 base at J, with 11 bases in the middle. CDR3 coding DNA: TGCGCCAGCAGCTTGGCCCCGACAGCTTCTGGGGCCAACGTCCTGACTTTC. It translates to CASSLAPTASGANVLTF.

This rearrangement joins TRBV4-3 to TRBJ1-2; 9 bases are a match to TRBD1. The CDR3 is 17 amino acids. The V and J ends lost 4 bases and 3 bases, in that order; junction bases with no gene match: 12. The germline V gene has CDR1 LGHNA and CDR2 YSLEER. DNA of the CDR3: TGCGCCAGCAGCCTAGGATCTGCCGGGACAGGGTACTATGGCTACACCTTC. This encodes CASSLGSAGTGYYGYTF.